This entry lists 10 T cell receptor beta chains sequenced from one sample in a study of T cells expressing NK-cell markers. From the 5' RACE reads, TCRdb lists one entry per CDR3 protein and no DNA. The sample table includes some 460,000 distinct CDR3 sequences. The sample taken for sequencing was blood T cells: a sorted CD56 or NKG2C T cell subset, CD4+ or CD8+ T cells, or bulk PBMC T cells (not recorded which). The receptors stem from a woman in her fifties or sixties in good health.

The chain is built from TRBV4-1 and TRBJ2-1; TCRdb reports TRBD2, a call that lacks DNA to check it against. Looked up from germline, CDR1 is MGHRA and CDR2 is YSYEKL. The CDR3 is made up of 16 amino acids. This CDR3 reads CASSQPGLAGYNEQFF.

The V call is TRBV19, the J call TRBJ2-4. The germline gives CDR1 LNHDA, CDR2 SQIVND (reference sequence). CDR3 length: 15 amino acids. The CDR3 is CASSRTGLAKNIQYF.

This CDR3 reads CASSGRGDSYNEQFF. This chain joins TRBV6-1 and TRBJ2-1; the D call of TRBD1 rests on TCRdb alone, since no DNA is present to check it. Germline CDR1 reads MNHNS; CDR2 reads SASEGT. The CDR3 spans 15 residues.

This chain connects TRBV6-1 to TRBJ2-1. The length of the CDR3 is 12 residues. The germline CDR1 and CDR2 sequences are MNHNS and SASEGT. The CDR3 is CASSLKAIGLFF.

The chain carries TRBV7-9 and TRBJ2-1; with no DNA, the TCRdb D assignment of TRBD1 cannot be verified. The CDR3 is 15 amino acids. In germline, CDR1 is SEHNR, CDR2 FQNEAQ (reference sequence). The CDR3 region is CASSGGGVSYNEQFF.

This chain uses TRBV5-1 with TRBJ2-3; there is no DNA to check the TCRdb D call of TRBD2. The CDR3 is made up of 16 amino acids. Germline-derived CDR1 and CDR2 are SGHRS and YFSETQ. CDR3 loop: CASSTRPGAGVDTQYF.

V gene TRBV6-5 combines with J gene TRBJ1-2; the TCRdb call, TRBD1, lacks DNA for checking. This CDR3 spans 12 amino acids. Germline values: CDR1 MNHEY, CDR2 SVGAGI. The CDR3 protein is CASRDSGRGYTF.

The CDR3 protein is CASSISRGNQPQHF. The chain joins TRBV6-1 to TRBJ1-5. The CDR3 contains 14 residues. Germline V CDR1 and CDR2: MNHNS, SASEGT.

This chain's CDR3 is CASSPGLAGGDLYF. This chain links TRBV7-9 with TRBJ2-5; absent DNA, TCRdb's TRBD2 call cannot be checked. This CDR3 is 14 amino acids long. CDR1 is SEHNR and CDR2 is FQNEAQ in the germline V gene (reference sequence).

V gene TRBV21-1 combines with J gene TRBJ2-3; TCRdb names TRBD2, which stays unverified in the absence of DNA. TRBV21-1 counts as a pseudogene. This CDR3 region has 15 residues. CDR3 sequence: CASSNKREGTDTQYF.